A single sample gave rise to the 6 T cell receptor beta chains below, sequenced in a study of persistence of HIV-infected CD4 T cells. Lysates of CMV-infected fibroblasts at approximately 9.4 ug/mL stimulated these cells. CD4+ T cells upregulating both CD40 ligand and CD69 were sorted as responding cells. Their antigens remain unidentified. Sequencing used immunoSEQ version 4 in survey mode. Using immunoSEQ multiplex PCR, the repertoire was profiled, and TCRdb retains in-frame clones only, with some absent. The table includes about 7,000 clones, about 79% detected once. The source material was CD4+ T cells sorted from PBMCs after 18-hour stimulation, sampled from a patient who received antiretroviral therapy. The origin of the receptors is an adult woman with HIV who was CMV-seropositive.

This clone occurred a few times. The CDR3 spells CASSASGGAYGANVLTF. Written as DNA, the CDR3 is TGTGCCAGCAGCGCTAGCGGGGGGGCGTATGGGGCCAACGTCCTGACTTTC. J is TRBJ2-6 and V is TRBV11-3; the match to TRBD2 covers 12 bases. CDR3 length: 17 amino acids. Unmatched junction bases numbered 5, after V lost 5 bases and J lost 3 bases. Germline CDR1 is SGHNT and CDR2 is YENEEA. Based on the CDR3 plus reference TRBV11-3 and TRBJ2-6, the full variable domain is EAGVVQSPRYKIIEKKQPVAFWCNPISGHNTLYWYLQNLGQGPELLIRYENEEAVDDSQLPKDRFSAERLKGVDSTLKIQPAELGDSAVYLCASSASGGAYGANVLTFGAGSRLTVL.

This chain connects TRBV9 to TRBJ2-2; 10 bases fit TRBD2. V gave up 5 bases and J gave up 4 bases; unmatched junction bases: 5. CDR1 is SGDLS and CDR2 is YYNGEE in the germline V gene. The CDR3 runs to 15 residues. The CDR3, as DNA: TGTGCCAGCAGACCCGGGACTAGCGTCACCGGGGAGCTGTTTTTT. Translation: CASRPGTSVTGELFF.

CDR3 sequence (DNA): TGTGCCAGCAGCCCGGACACTAGCTCCTACAATGAGCAGTTCTTC. Amino acids: CASSPDTSSYNEQFF. V usage is TRBV11-3 and J usage is TRBJ2-1; possibly TRBD1 or TRBD2 for D (5 bases each). This CDR3 contains 15 residues. Germline V gene data show CDR1 as SGHNT and CDR2 as YENEEA. The ends were cut back, 5 bases at V and 0 bases at J, with 11 bases in the middle.

The chain uses TRBV3-1 (or the pseudogene TRBV3-2) and TRBJ2-5, with 11 bases matching TRBD2. With V trimmed by 5 bases and J by 4 bases, 6 bases remained unmatched. Germline values: CDR1 LGHDT, CDR2 YNNKEL (reference sequence). The CDR3 length is 15 residues. CDR3 loop: CASSNPGTSGETQYF. DNA for the CDR3: TGTGCCAGCAGCAACCCCGGGACTAGCGGAGAGACCCAGTACTTC.

This clone was seen a handful of times. This chain connects TRBV15 to TRBJ2-7; a possible D gene is TRBD1 (6 bases). Germline-derived CDR1 and CDR2 are LNHNV and YYDKDF (reference sequence). V lost 5 bases and J 1 base, leaving 12 bases between the germline ends. The CDR3 runs to 14 residues. For the CDR3, the DNA is TGTGCCACCAGCCTTGGGGGCCTGTCCTACGAGCAGTACTTC. It codes for CATSLGGLSYEQYF.

The chain employs TRBV7-8 and TRBJ2-3; 9 positions agree with TRBD1. V shed 0 bases and J 6 bases; nucleotides not matched to a gene: 7. The CDR3 spans 16 residues. Germline V gene data show CDR1 as SGHVS and CDR2 as FQNEAQ. CDR3 coding DNA: TGTGCCAGCAGCTTAGCGTCGGGACAGGGTCGGGATACGCAGTATTTT. This gives the protein CASSLASGQGRDTQYF.